The clone carrying this TCR beta chain has just a few counts. Antigen unknown. Unique molecular identifiers tagged the TCRbeta library. TCRdb recomputed calls from the PCR reads with MiXCR, one row per CDR3 protein. The sample has 580,000 or so distinct CDR3 sequences, 23% seen once. These data originate in a study of T-cell reconstitution after alpha-beta-depleted transplantation in children. Notes on the study in general: T-cell counts and diversity at one year following transplant were attributed mainly to newly produced T cells. Two months or so post-transplant, alpha-beta T cells reportedly derived from several hundred expanded graft clones. Surviving recipient cells, namely T cells and thymic progenitors, were the source of high day-60 TCRbeta diversity in some patients.

The CDR3 covers 10 residues. The chain recombines TRBV21-1 with TRBJ2-5. TRBV21-1 constitutes a pseudogene. The clonotype comes from a boy in the first two years of life who had a stem cell transplant for acute myeloid leukemia, so the T cells may come from the graft donor. The specimen comprised PBMCs, mostly from graft donor cells, sampled 360 days after TCRalphabeta/CD19-depleted stem cell transplant. The chain's CDR3 is CATQGETQYF. For the CDR3, the DNA is TGTGCCACTCAAGGGGAGACCCAGTACTTC.